A selection of T cell receptor beta chains follows, all from one sample in a study of T cell clonotyping in hematopoietic cell transplantation. TCRdb keeps only in-frame clones here, not all; method: immunoSEQ multiplex PCR. This repertoire shows 15,000 to 20,000 clones, 80% to 90% found once; its top ten account for over 3.5%. Sequencing used peripheral blood mononuclear cells. The receptors come from a woman in her thirties or forties in good health. Some clones in this sample may be carry-over from other donors' samples. The CDR3 runs from the conserved cysteine through the conserved F or W. D genes are given only for firm matches. Some rows have no size entry. The others give once, few or many, or a class for an expanded clone.

D gene: NA; J gene: TRBJ2-2; clone size: NA; V gene: TRBV2; CDR3 DNA: TGTGCCAGCAGCTATACCGAAACCGGGGAGCTGTTTTTT; CDR3 protein: CASSYTETGELFF
D gene: TRBD1; J gene: TRBJ2-1; clone size: NA; V gene: TRBV27; CDR3 DNA: TGTGCCAGTTCCCGGGACAGGGGATTCAATGAGCAGTTCTTC; CDR3 protein: CASSRDRGFNEQFF
D gene: NA; J gene: TRBJ2-7; clone size: few; V gene: TRBV18; CDR3 DNA: TGTGCCAGCTCACCCGAAATGGTCGAGCAGTACTTC; CDR3 protein: CASSPEMVEQYF
D gene: TRBD2; J gene: TRBJ2-5; clone size: NA; V gene: TRBV2; CDR3 DNA: TGTGCCAGCAGTGGGACTAGCGGGAGGGGAGAGACCCAGTACTTC; CDR3 protein: CASSGTSGRGETQYF
D gene: NA; J gene: TRBJ1-5; clone size: once; V gene: TRBV27; CDR3 DNA: TGTGCCAGCAGAGGTGGACTCCCCTATCAGCCCCAGCATTTT; CDR3 protein: CASRGGLPYQPQHF
D gene: NA; J gene: TRBJ2-7; clone size: NA; V gene: TRBV28; CDR3 DNA: TGTGCCAGCAGTTTCCAAGGGTTCGCCTACGAGCAGTACTTC; CDR3 protein: CASSFQGFAYEQYF
D gene: NA; J gene: TRBJ1-2; clone size: NA; V gene: TRBV7-2; CDR3 DNA: TGTGCCAGCAGCTTAGAGAGGTCTGCGCGCTATGGCTACACCTTC; CDR3 protein: CASSLERSARYGYTF
D gene: NA; J gene: TRBJ1-2; clone size: NA; V gene: TRBV5-6; CDR3 DNA: TGTGCCAGCAGCCCAACGGAAAACTATGGCTACACCTTC; CDR3 protein: CASSPTENYGYTF
D gene: NA; J gene: TRBJ2-7; clone size: NA; V gene: TRBV5-1; CDR3 DNA: TGCGCCAGCAGCAACCACCTAGCGTACGAGCAGTACTTC; CDR3 protein: CASSNHLAYEQYF
D gene: NA; J gene: TRBJ2-7; clone size: once; V gene: TRBV27; CDR3 DNA: TGTGCCAGCAGTACGGGACCGAGCTACGAGCAGTACTTC; CDR3 protein: CASSTGPSYEQYF
D gene: NA; J gene: TRBJ2-7; clone size: NA; V gene: TRBV5-6; CDR3 DNA: TGTGCCAGCAGCTTGGGGTCTAGAAGCTCCTACGAGCAGTACTTC; CDR3 protein: CASSLGSRSSYEQYF
D gene: TRBD1; J gene: TRBJ1-1; clone size: NA; V gene: TRBV7-3; CDR3 DNA: TGTGCCAGCAGCCCAGGGGGGCACACTGAAGCTTTCTTT; CDR3 protein: CASSPGGHTEAFF
D gene: NA; J gene: TRBJ1-2; clone size: NA; V gene: TRBV5-6; CDR3 DNA: TGTGCCAGCACCCGACAATATGGCTACACCTTC; CDR3 protein: CASTRQYGYTF
D gene: NA; J gene: TRBJ2-7; clone size: NA; V gene: TRBV9; CDR3 DNA: TGTGCCAGCAGCGTAGTTATCGGAGGCGAGCAGTACTTC; CDR3 protein: CASSVVIGGEQYF
D gene: NA; J gene: TRBJ2-7; clone size: NA; V gene: TRBV19; CDR3 DNA: TGTGCCAGTAGTATCCGACAGAGATCCTACGAGCAGTACTTC; CDR3 protein: CASSIRQRSYEQYF
D gene: NA; J gene: TRBJ1-2; clone size: NA; V gene: TRBV6-5; CDR3 DNA: TGTGCCAGCAACCCCCTACCGACAGGCTACTATGGCTACACCTTC; CDR3 protein: CASNPLPTGYYGYTF
D gene: TRBD1; J gene: TRBJ1-2; clone size: NA; V gene: TRBV29-1; CDR3 DNA: TGCAGCGTTGAAGCAGGGGGTGGTGGCTACACCTTC; CDR3 protein: CSVEAGGGGYTF
D gene: NA; J gene: TRBJ2-7; clone size: NA; V gene: TRBV30; CDR3 DNA: TGTGCCTGGAGTGGACAGTACGAGCAGTACTTC; CDR3 protein: CAWSGQYEQYF
D gene: NA; J gene: TRBJ2-3; clone size: NA; V gene: TRBV27; CDR3 DNA: TGTGCCAGCAGTGAGAGGGTATCTAGCACAGATACGCAGTATTTT; CDR3 protein: CASSERVSSTDTQYF
D gene: NA; J gene: TRBJ1-1; clone size: NA; V gene: TRBV2; CDR3 DNA: TGTGCCAGCAGGATGGGGGCCGGGTTGGGCACTGAAGCTTTCTTT; CDR3 protein: CASRMGAGLGTEAFF
D gene: NA; J gene: TRBJ2-1; clone size: NA; V gene: TRBV28; CDR3 DNA: TGTGCCAGCAGTTTGCCGGGAGAAACCTACAATGAGCAGTTCTTC; CDR3 protein: CASSLPGETYNEQFF
D gene: NA; J gene: TRBJ1-5; clone size: few; V gene: TRBV7-8; CDR3 DNA: TGTGCCAGCAGCTTAGCCCTCTCGGGTAATCAGCCCCAGCATTTT; CDR3 protein: CASSLALSGNQPQHF
D gene: TRBD2; J gene: TRBJ2-5; clone size: NA; V gene: TRBV9; CDR3 DNA: TGTGCCAGCAGCGCCTCGGCGGGGGGTATGGGGCTAGAGACCCAGTACTTC; CDR3 protein: CASSASAGGMGLETQYF
D gene: NA; J gene: TRBJ2-5; clone size: NA; V gene: TRBV5-3; CDR3 DNA: TGTGCCAGAAGCGTAGGGAGTGTGAGGGCAGATCCACAAGAGACCCAGTACTTC; CDR3 protein: CARSVGSVRADPQETQYF
D gene: NA; J gene: TRBJ2-1; clone size: NA; V gene: TRBV7-9; CDR3 DNA: TGTGCCAGCAGCCCCGATAGGAGGGTTTGGATATTCTCCTACAATGAGCAGTTCTTC; CDR3 protein: CASSPDRRVWIFSYNEQFF
D gene: NA; J gene: TRBJ2-2; clone size: NA; V gene: TRBV28; CDR3 DNA: TGTGCCACGAAGGTGGTAGTGTCCGGGGAGCTGTTTTTT; CDR3 protein: CATKVVVSGELFF
D gene: NA; J gene: TRBJ1-1; clone size: NA; V gene: TRBV11-3; CDR3 DNA: TGTGCCAGCAGCTTAGGCGGTTTTGGGGGACGAAACACTGAAGCTTTCTTT; CDR3 protein: CASSLGGFGGRNTEAFF
D gene: TRBD1; J gene: TRBJ1-1; clone size: NA; V gene: TRBV6-5; CDR3 DNA: TGTGCCAGCAGTTACTCTCCAGGGGGCTACACTGAAGCTTTCTTT; CDR3 protein: CASSYSPGGYTEAFF
D gene: NA; J gene: TRBJ2-7; clone size: NA; V gene: TRBV21-1; CDR3 DNA: TGTGCCAGCAGCAAAGCTGGGCTAGCGGGGGAATACTACGAGCAGTACTTC; CDR3 protein: CASSKAGLAGEYYEQYF
D gene: NA; J gene: TRBJ2-7; clone size: once; V gene: TRBV7-8; CDR3 DNA: TGTGCCAGCATCAAGTGGGCAGGGCCCTACGAGCAGTACTTC; CDR3 protein: CASIKWAGPYEQYF
D gene: TRBD1; J gene: TRBJ1-1; clone size: NA; V gene: TRBV7-3; CDR3 DNA: TGTGCCAGCAGCCCCCGGACAGGGACTGAAGCTTTCTTT; CDR3 protein: CASSPRTGTEAFF
D gene: TRBD1; J gene: TRBJ1-2; clone size: NA; V gene: TRBV7-9; CDR3 DNA: TGTGCCAGCAGCTCTGCAGACGACAGGGGTAGTGGCTACACCTTC; CDR3 protein: CASSSADDRGSGYTF
D gene: NA; J gene: TRBJ1-1; clone size: NA; V gene: TRBV19; CDR3 DNA: TGTGCCAGTAGTATAGTTGCGCAGGAAGCTTTCTTT; CDR3 protein: CASSIVAQEAFF
D gene: TRBD1; J gene: TRBJ1-1; clone size: once; V gene: TRBV7-2; CDR3 DNA: TGTGCCAGCAGCTCGGGACAGCTCAACACTGAAGCTTTCTTT; CDR3 protein: CASSSGQLNTEAFF
D gene: NA; J gene: TRBJ2-7; clone size: NA; V gene: TRBV5-1; CDR3 DNA: TGCGCCAGCAGCTTGGTCGGGGCAGGAGGCTACGAGCAGTACTTC; CDR3 protein: CASSLVGAGGYEQYF
D gene: TRBD2; J gene: TRBJ2-1; clone size: few; V gene: TRBV11-3; CDR3 DNA: TGTGCCAGCAACCCGGGACTAGCGGGAGCGGATGAGCAGTTCTTC; CDR3 protein: CASNPGLAGADEQFF
D gene: NA; J gene: TRBJ2-2; clone size: NA; V gene: TRBV7-3; CDR3 DNA: TGTGCCAGCAGCTTAAAAGTGGGGAGAAACACCGGGGAGCTGTTTTTT; CDR3 protein: CASSLKVGRNTGELFF
D gene: NA; J gene: TRBJ1-5; clone size: NA; V gene: TRBV6-6; CDR3 DNA: TGTGCCAGCAGTTTAGCCAGGGTCAATCAGCCCCAGCATTTT; CDR3 protein: CASSLARVNQPQHF
D gene: NA; J gene: TRBJ2-7; clone size: NA; V gene: TRBV15; CDR3 DNA: TGTGCCACCAGCAGATGGGGAGGCGAGCAGTACTTC; CDR3 protein: CATSRWGGEQYF
D gene: NA; J gene: TRBJ1-1; clone size: NA; V gene: TRBV5-4; CDR3 DNA: TGTGCCAGCAGCTTGGTAATGACAGCTAACACTGAAGCTTTCTTT; CDR3 protein: CASSLVMTANTEAFF
D gene: NA; J gene: TRBJ2-6; clone size: NA; V gene: TRBV6-6; CDR3 DNA: TGTGCCAGCAGCCCACAGGGGGCCAACGTCCTGACTTTC; CDR3 protein: CASSPQGANVLTF
D gene: NA; J gene: TRBJ1-1; clone size: NA; V gene: TRBV18; CDR3 DNA: TGTGCCAGCTCCCCCAGTGTGAACACTGAAGCTTTCTTT; CDR3 protein: CASSPSVNTEAFF
D gene: TRBD2; J gene: TRBJ2-7; clone size: NA; V gene: TRBV29-1; CDR3 DNA: TGCAGCGCGGGAGGAAGCACCTACGAGCAGTACTTC; CDR3 protein: CSAGGSTYEQYF
D gene: NA; J gene: TRBJ1-3; clone size: once; V gene: TRBV28; CDR3 DNA: TGTGCCAGCAGTTTAACAGGGATGGCTGGAAACACCATATATTTT; CDR3 protein: CASSLTGMAGNTIYF
D gene: NA; J gene: TRBJ2-3; clone size: NA; V gene: TRBV14; CDR3 DNA: TGTGCCAGCAGCCCCTTCCCGGGACGCCCGTATTTT; CDR3 protein: CASSPFPGRPYF
D gene: TRBD2; J gene: TRBJ2-4; clone size: NA; V gene: TRBV11-2; CDR3 DNA: TGTGCCAGCAGCTTAAGAAGCGGGGCGGGAAACATTCAGTACTTC; CDR3 protein: CASSLRSGAGNIQYF